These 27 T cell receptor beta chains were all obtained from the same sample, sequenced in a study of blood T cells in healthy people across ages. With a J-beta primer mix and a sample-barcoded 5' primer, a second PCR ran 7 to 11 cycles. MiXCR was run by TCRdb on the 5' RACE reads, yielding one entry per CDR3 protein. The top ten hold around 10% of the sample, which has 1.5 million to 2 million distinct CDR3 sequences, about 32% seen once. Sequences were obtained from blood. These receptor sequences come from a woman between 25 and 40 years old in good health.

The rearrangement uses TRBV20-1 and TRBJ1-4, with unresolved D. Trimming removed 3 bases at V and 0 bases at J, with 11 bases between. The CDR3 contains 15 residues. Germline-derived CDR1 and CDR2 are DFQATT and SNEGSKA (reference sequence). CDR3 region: CSASLPAATNEKLFF. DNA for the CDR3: TGCAGTGCTAGCCTCCCGGCTGCAACTAATGAAAAACTGTTTTTT.

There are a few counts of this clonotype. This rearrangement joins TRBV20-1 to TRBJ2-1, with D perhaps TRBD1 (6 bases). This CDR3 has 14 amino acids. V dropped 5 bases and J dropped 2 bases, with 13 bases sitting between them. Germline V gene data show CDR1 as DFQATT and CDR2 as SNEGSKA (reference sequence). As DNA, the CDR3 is TGCAGTGCTGAACCCCGGACAGCCTACAATGAGCAGTTCTTC. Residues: CSAEPRTAYNEQFF.

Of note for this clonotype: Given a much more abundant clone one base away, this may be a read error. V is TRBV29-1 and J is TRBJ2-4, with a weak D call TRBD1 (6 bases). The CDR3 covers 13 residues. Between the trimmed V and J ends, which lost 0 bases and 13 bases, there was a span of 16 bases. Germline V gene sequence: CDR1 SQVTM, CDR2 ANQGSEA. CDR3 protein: CSVEDTRGYGQYF. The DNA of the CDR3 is TGCAGCGTTGAAGATACCAGGGGTTACGGGCAGTACTTC.

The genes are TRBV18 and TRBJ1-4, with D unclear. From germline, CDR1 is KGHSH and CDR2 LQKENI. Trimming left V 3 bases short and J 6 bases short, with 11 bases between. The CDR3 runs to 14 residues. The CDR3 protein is CASSPIGDDEKLFF. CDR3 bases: TGTGCCAGCTCACCGATCGGAGACGATGAAAAACTGTTTTTT. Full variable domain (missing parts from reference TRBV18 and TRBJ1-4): NAGVMQNPRHLVRRRGQEARLRCSPMKGHSHVYWYRQLPEEGLKFMVYLQKENIIDESGMPKERFSAEFPKEGPSILRIQQVVRGDSAAYFCASSPIGDDEKLFFGSGTQLSVL.

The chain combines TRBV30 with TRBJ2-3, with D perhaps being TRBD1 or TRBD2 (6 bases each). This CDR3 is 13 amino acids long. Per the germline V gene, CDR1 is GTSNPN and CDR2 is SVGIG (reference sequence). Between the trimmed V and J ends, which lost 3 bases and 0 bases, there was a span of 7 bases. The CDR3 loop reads CAWRGGSTDTQYF. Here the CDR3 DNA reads TGTGCCTGGAGAGGGGGGAGCACAGATACGCAGTATTTT.

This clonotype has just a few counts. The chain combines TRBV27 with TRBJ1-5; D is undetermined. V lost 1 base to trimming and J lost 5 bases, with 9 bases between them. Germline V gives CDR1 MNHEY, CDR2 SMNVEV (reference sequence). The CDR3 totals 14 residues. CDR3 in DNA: TGTGCCAGCAGTTTATGGGGTTGGGATCAGCCCCAGCATTTT. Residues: CASSLWGWDQPQHF.

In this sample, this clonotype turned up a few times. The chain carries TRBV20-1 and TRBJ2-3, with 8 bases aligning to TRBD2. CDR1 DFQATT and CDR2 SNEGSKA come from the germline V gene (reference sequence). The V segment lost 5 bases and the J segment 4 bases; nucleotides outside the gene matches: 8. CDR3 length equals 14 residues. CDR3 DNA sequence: TGCAGTGCTTCGACCAGCGGGGGCTCAGATACGCAGTATTTT. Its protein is CSASTSGGSDTQYF.

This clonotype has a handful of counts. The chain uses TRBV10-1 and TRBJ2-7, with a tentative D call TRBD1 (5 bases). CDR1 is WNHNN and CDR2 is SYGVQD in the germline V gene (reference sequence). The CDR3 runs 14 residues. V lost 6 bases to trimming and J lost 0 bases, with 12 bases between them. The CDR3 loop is CASSPDMFSYEQYF. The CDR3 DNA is TGCGCCAGCAGCCCGGACATGTTCTCCTACGAGCAGTACTTC.

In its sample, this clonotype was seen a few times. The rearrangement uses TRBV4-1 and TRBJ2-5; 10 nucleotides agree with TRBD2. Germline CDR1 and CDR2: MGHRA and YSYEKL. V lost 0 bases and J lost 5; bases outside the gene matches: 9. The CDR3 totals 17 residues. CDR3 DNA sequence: TGCGCCAGCAGCCAAGAGGAGTCCAGCGGGGGGGCGGAGACCCAGTACTTC. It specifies CASSQEESSGGAETQYF.

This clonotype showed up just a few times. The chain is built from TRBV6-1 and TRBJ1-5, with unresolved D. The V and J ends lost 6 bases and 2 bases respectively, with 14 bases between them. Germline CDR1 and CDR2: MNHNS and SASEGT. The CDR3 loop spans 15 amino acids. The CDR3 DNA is TGTGCCAGCAGCGGTTCGACCTATGGCAATCAGCCCCAGCATTTT. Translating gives CASSGSTYGNQPQHF.

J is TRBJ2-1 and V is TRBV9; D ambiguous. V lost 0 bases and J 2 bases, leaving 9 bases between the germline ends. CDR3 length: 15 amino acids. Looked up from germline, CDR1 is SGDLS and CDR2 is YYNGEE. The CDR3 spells CASSVGGPTYNEQFF. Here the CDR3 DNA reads TGTGCCAGCAGCGTAGGAGGCCCCACCTACAATGAGCAGTTCTTC.

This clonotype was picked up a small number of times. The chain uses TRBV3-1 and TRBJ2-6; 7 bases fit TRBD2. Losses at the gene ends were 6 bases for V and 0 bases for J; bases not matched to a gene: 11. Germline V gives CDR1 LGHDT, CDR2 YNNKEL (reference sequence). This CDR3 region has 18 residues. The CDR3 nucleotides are TGTGCCAGCAGATCTAGGAAGCGGGGAGTCTCTGGGGCCAACGTCCTGACTTTC. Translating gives CASRSRKRGVSGANVLTF.

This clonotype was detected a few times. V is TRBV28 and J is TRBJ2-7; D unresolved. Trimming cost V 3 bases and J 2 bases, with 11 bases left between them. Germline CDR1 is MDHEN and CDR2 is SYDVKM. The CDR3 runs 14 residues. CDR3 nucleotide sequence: TGTGCCAGCAGTTTCTATGGAACGACCTACGAGCAGTACTTC. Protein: CASSFYGTTYEQYF. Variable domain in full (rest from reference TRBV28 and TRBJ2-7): DVKVTQSSRYLVKRTGEKVFLECVQDMDHENMFWYRQDPGLGLRLIYFSYDVKMKEKGDIPEGYSVSREKKERFSLILESASTNQTSMYLCASSFYGTTYEQYFGPGTRLTVT.

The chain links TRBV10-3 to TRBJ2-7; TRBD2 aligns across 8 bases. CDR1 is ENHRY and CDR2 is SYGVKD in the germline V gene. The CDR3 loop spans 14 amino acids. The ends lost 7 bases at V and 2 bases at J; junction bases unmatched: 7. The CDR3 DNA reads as TGTGCCATCACGCGGGGGGCGGAGGCCTACGAGCAGTACTTC. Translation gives CAITRGAEAYEQYF.

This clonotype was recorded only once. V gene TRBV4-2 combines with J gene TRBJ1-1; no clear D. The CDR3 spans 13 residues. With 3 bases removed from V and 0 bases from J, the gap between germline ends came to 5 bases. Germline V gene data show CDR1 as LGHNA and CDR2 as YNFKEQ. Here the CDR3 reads CASSHDLNTEAFF. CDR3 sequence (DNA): TGTGCCAGCAGCCATGACTTGAACACTGAAGCTTTCTTT.

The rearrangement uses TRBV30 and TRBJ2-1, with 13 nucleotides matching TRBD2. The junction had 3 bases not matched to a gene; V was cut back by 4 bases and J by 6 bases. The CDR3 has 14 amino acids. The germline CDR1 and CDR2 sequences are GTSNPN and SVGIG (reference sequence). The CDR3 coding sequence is TGTGCCTGGACCCGGACTAGCGGGAGCAATGAGCAGTTCTTC. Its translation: CAWTRTSGSNEQFF.

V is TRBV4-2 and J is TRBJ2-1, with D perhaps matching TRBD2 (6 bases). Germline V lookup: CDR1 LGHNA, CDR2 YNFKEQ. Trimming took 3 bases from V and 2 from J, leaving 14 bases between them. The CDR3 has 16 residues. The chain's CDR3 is CASSQDYRATYNEQFF. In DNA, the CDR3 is TGTGCCAGCAGCCAGGACTACCGCGCTACCTACAATGAGCAGTTCTTC.

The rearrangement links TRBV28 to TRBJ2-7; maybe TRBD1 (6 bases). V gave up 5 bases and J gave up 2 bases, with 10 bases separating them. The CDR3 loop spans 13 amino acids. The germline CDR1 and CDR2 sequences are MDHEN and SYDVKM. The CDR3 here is CASSGQIPYEQYF. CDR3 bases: TGTGCCAGCAGTGGACAGATACCCTACGAGCAGTACTTC.

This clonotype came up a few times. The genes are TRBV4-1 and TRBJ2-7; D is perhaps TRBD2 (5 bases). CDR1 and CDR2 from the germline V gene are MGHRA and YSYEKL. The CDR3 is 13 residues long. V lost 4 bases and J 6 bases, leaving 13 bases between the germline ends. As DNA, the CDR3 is TGCGCCAGCAGCCGGGCGGGCAGCGGCGAGCAGTACTTC. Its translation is CASSRAGSGEQYF.

The CDR3: CSARDQGQGAHYEQYF. CDR3 bases: TGCAGTGCTAGAGATCAGGGACAGGGGGCACACTACGAGCAGTACTTC. The rearrangement links TRBV20-1 to TRBJ2-7; TRBD1 matches 12 bases. This CDR3 has 16 amino acids. Germline V gene sequence: CDR1 DFQATT, CDR2 SNEGSKA (reference sequence). After removal of 0 bases from V and 3 bases from J, the junction contained 6 bases not matched to a gene.

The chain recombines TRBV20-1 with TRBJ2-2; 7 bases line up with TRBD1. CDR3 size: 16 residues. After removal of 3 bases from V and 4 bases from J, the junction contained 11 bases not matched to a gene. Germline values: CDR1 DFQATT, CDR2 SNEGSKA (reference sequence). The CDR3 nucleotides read TGCAGTGCTAGCCGCAACAGGGGTGGGGCCACCGGGGAGCTGTTTTTT. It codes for CSASRNRGGATGELFF.

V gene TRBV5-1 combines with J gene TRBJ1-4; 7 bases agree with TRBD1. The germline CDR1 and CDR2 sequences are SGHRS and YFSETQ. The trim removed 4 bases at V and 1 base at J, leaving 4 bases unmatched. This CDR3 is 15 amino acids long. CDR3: CASSAQGRTNEKLFF. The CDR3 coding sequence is TGCGCCAGCAGCGCACAGGGGAGAACTAATGAAAAACTGTTTTTT.

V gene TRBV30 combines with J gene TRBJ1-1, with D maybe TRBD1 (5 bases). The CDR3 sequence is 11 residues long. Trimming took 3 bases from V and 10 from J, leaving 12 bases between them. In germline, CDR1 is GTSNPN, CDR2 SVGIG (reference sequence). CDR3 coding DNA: TGTGCCTGGAGCGCCGGTACAGGAGCTTTCTTT. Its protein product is CAWSAGTGAFF. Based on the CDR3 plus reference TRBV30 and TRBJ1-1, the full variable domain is SQTIHQWPATLVQPVGSPLSLECTVEGTSNPNLYWYRQAAGRGLQLLFYSVGIGQISSEVPQNLSASRPQDRQFILSSKKLLLSDSGFYLCAWSAGTGAFFGQGTRLTVV.

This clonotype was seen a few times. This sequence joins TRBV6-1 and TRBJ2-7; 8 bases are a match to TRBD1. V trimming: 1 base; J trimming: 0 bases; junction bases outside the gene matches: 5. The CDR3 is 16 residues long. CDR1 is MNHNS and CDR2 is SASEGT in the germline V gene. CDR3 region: CASSEVTGTGSYEQYF. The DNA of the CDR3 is TGTGCCAGCAGTGAAGTCACCGGGACAGGCTCCTACGAGCAGTACTTC.

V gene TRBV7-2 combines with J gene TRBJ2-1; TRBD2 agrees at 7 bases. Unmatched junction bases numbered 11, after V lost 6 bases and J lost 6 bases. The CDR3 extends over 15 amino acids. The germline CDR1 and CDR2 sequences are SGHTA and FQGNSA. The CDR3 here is CASSFGSGLGNEQFF. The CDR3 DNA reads TGTGCCAGCAGTTTCGGTAGCGGGTTGGGCAATGAGCAGTTCTTC.

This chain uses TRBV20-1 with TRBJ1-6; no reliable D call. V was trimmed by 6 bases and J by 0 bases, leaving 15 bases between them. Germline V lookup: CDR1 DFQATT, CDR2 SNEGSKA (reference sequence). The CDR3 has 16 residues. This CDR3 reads CSAKALISSYNSPLHF. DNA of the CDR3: TGCAGTGCCAAGGCACTTATTAGCTCCTATAATTCACCCCTCCACTTT.

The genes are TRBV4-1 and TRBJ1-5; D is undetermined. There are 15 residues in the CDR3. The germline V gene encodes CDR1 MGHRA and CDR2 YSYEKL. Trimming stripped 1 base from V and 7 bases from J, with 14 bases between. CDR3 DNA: TGCGCCAGCAGCCAAGCGACCGCTAGCGAGCAGCCCCAGCATTTT. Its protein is CASSQATASEQPQHF.